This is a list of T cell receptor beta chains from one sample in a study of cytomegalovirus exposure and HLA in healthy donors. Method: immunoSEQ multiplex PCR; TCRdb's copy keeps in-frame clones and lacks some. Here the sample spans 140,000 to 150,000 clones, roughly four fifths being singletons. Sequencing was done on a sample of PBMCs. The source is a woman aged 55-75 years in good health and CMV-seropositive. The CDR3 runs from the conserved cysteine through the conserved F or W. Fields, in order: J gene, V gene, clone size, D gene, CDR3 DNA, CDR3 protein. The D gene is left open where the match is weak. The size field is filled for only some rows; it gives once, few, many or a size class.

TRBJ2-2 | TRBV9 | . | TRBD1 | TGTGCCAGCAGCGTAGAGGGGGCCGAAGTTCTTAACACCGGGGAGCTGTTTTTT | CASSVEGAEVLNTGELFF
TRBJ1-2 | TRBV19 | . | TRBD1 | TGTGCCAGTAGTAAGACAGGGGCGGGAGGCTACACCTTC | CASSKTGAGGYTF
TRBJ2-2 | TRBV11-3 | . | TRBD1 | TGTGCCAGCACCTTACGTGGGACAGGGGGGGCCGGGGAGCTGTTTTTT | CASTLRGTGGAGELFF
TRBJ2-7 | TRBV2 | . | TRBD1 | TGTGCCAGCACCCCCCGGGACAGAGAAACCTCCTACGAGCAGTACTTC | CASTPRDRETSYEQYF
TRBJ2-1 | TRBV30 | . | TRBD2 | TGTGCATCGACTAGCGGGAGAACTGACTACAATGAGCAGTTCTTC | CASTSGRTDYNEQFF
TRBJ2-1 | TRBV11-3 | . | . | TGTGCCAGCAGCTTAAATCGGCTAGACAATGAGCAGTTCTTC | CASSLNRLDNEQFF
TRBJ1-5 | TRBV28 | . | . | TGTGCCAGCACTACGCAATTACTAGCAGGCAGCAATCAGCCCCAGCATTTT | CASTTQLLAGSNQPQHF
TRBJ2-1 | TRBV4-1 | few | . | TGCGCCAGCAGCCAAGATACTACCATAGTGTACAATGAGCAGTTCTTC | CASSQDTTIVYNEQFF
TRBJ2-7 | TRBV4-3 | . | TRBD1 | TGCGCCAGCAGCCAACCTGACAGGGAACCCTCCTACGAGCAGTACTTC | CASSQPDREPSYEQYF
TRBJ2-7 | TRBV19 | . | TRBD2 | TGTGCCAGTAGTATTGGGGTACTAGCGGGAGGACTCCTCGATACCTACGAGCAGTACTTC | CASSIGVLAGGLLDTYEQYF
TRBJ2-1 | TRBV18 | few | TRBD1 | TGTGCCAGCTCAGGACAGGACACCTACAATGAGCAGTTCTTC | CASSGQDTYNEQFF
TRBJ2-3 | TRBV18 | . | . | TGTGCCAGCTCACCATACGCGTCTAGCACAGATACGCAGTATTTT | CASSPYASSTDTQYF
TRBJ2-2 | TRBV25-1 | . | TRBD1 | TGTGCCGCGGGGGACAGGGAGGCCGGGGAGCTGTTTTTT | CAAGDREAGELFF
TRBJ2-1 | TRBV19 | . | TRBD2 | TGTGCCAGTAGCCCGGGGGCTAGCGGGTCTGATGAGCAGTTCTTC | CASSPGASGSDEQFF
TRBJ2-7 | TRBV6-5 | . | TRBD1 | TGTGCCAGCAGTGTCGGACAGGGTTTCTCCGAGCAGTACTTC | CASSVGQGFSEQYF
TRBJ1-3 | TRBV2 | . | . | TGTGCCAGCAACAGGGAAGGAAACACCATATATTTT | CASNREGNTIYF
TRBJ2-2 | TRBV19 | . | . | TGTGCCAGTAGCCCCAGGGGCTCCACCGGGGAGCTGTTTTTT | CASSPRGSTGELFF
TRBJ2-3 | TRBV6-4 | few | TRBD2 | TGTGCCAGCAGTGACGAGCGGGAGGGGACAGATACGCAGTATTTT | CASSDEREGTDTQYF
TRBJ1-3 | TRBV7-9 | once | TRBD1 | TGTGCCAGCAGCGCCAGGGACAGTCTTACTGGAAACACCATATATTTT | CASSARDSLTGNTIYF
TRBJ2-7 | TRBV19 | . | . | TGTGCCACCCGCCGAGGGAGAGACCACGAGCAGTACTTC | CATRRGRDHEQYF
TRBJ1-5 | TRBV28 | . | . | TGTGCCAGCTTAACGGGGGGGCCCGGCAATCAGCCCCAGCATTTT | CASLTGGPGNQPQHF
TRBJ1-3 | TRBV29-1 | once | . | TGCAGCGTCCTCGTCCTCTCTGGAAACACCATATATTTT | CSVLVLSGNTIYF
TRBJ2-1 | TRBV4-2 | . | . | TGTGCCAGCAGCCTTTCAAGCTGGAGCTCCTACAATGAGCAGTTCTTC | CASSLSSWSSYNEQFF
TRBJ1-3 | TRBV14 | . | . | TGTGCCAGCAGCCAAGGGGACTCCGGGCCAGTATTCGGAAACACCATATATTTT | CASSQGDSGPVFGNTIYF
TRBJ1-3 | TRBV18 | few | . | TGTGCCAGCTCACCACTCGGGTCTGGAAACACCATATATTTT | CASSPLGSGNTIYF
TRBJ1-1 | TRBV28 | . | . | TGTGCCAGCAGTCTCGGTCGCCTCGCTTTCTTT | CASSLGRLAFF
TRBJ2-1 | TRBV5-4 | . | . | TGTGCCAGCAGCCAGAGGGAAACCTACAATGAGCAGTTCTTC | CASSQRETYNEQFF
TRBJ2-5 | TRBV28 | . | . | TGTGCCAGCAGTTTATTTGGAGTTGGGACCCAGTACTTC | CASSLFGVGTQYF
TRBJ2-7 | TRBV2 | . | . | TGTGCCAGACTTGGTAGAAGGGGCGCCTACGAGCAGTACTTC | CARLGRRGAYEQYF
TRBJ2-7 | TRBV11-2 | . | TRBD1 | TGTGCCAGCAGCTTAACTACAGGGGATAAGTCCTACGAGCAGTACTTC | CASSLTTGDKSYEQYF
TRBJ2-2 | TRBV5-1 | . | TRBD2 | TGCGCCAGCAGCTTCTCCCTAGCGGGAGGCCATACCGGGGAGCTGTTTTTT | CASSFSLAGGHTGELFF
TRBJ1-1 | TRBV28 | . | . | TGTGCCAGCAGCCCGACCCAGGTGAACACTGAAGCTTTCTTT | CASSPTQVNTEAFF
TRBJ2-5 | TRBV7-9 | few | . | TGTGCCAGCAGCGTTGTCGTTGAGACCCAGTACTTC | CASSVVVETQYF
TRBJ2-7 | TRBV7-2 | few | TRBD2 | TGTGCCAGCAGCCCCCGCACTAGCGGGAGTCCGGAGCAGTACTTC | CASSPRTSGSPEQYF
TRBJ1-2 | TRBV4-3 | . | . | TGCGCCAGCAGCCAAGATCGCAGGGACTATGGCTACACCTTC | CASSQDRRDYGYTF
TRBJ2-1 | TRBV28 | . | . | TGTGCCAGCTTTGCGGGATACAATGAGCAGTTCTTC | CASFAGYNEQFF
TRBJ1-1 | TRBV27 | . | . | TGTGCCAGCAGTTCCCCGGGACACGGTACTGAAGCTTTCTTT | CASSSPGHGTEAFF
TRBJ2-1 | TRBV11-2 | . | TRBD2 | TGTGCCAGCAGCTTTAGCGGGAACAATGAGCAGTTCTTC | CASSFSGNNEQFF
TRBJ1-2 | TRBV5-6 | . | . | TGTGCCAGCAGCCTTACGGACAGCGTTAACTATGGCTACACCTTC | CASSLTDSVNYGYTF
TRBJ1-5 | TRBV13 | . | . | TGTGCCAGCAGCTTAGGACAGATCAATCAGCCCCAGCATTTT | CASSLGQINQPQHF
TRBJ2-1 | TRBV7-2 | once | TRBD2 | TGTGCCAGCAGCTTAGCCGGGACTAGCGGGAGTAGGTACAATGAGCAGTTCTTC | CASSLAGTSGSRYNEQFF
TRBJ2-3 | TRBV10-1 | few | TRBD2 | TGCGCCAGCACTCTTCTAGCGGGAGGGCCTTTGGCAGATACGCAGTATTTT | CASTLLAGGPLADTQYF
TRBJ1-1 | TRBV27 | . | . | TGTGCCACCGCACGGGCGGGGGAGAAAGGGGCTTTCTTT | CATARAGEKGAFF
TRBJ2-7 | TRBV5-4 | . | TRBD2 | TGTGCCAGCAGCTTGGAGGCTAGCGGGAGCCTGGGCGAGCAGTACTTC | CASSLEASGSLGEQYF
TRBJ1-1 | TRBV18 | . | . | TGTGCCAGCTCACCAGGGGAGGGCTCTGAAGCTTTCTTT | CASSPGEGSEAFF
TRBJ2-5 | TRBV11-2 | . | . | TGTGCCAGCAGCTTAGCTCACAGGGTAGGGCGAGAGACCCAGTACTTC | CASSLAHRVGRETQYF
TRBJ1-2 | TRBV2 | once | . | TGTGCCAGCAGTGAAGCGCAGGGGTCGGAGGGCTACACCTTC | CASSEAQGSEGYTF
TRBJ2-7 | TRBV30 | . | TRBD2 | TGTGCCTGGAGTAGGGCAGCCCGGGGTAGCGGGGACTACGAGCAGTACTTC | CAWSRAARGSGDYEQYF
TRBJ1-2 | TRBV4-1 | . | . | TGCGCCAGCAGCCAATTTCTTCTACAGACGGATGGCTACACCTTC | CASSQFLLQTDGYTF
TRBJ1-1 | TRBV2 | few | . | TGTGCCAGCAGTGACCTACAGTTAACTGAAGCTTTCTTT | CASSDLQLTEAFF
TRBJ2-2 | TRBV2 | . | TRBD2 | TGCTCGAGTCGGGGGAGGGCCGCCACCGGGGAGCTGTTTTTT | CSSRGRAATGELFF
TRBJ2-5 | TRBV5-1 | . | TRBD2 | TGCGCCAGCAAGGCAGCGGGAGGGCCGGGGGAGACCCAGTACTTC | CASKAAGGPGETQYF
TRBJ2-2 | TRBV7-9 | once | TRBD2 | TGTGCCAGCAGCTCGAGGGTAGCGGGAGTGTCGGACACCGGGGAGCTGTTTTTT | CASSSRVAGVSDTGELFF
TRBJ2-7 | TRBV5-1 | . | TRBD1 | TGCGCCAGCAGCTACTCCGGGACAGGAACCCTCGAGCAGTACTTC | CASSYSGTGTLEQYF
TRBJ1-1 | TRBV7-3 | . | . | TGTGCCAGCAGCTTAAACCAGGGTCTGAACACTGAAGCTTTCTTT | CASSLNQGLNTEAFF